The T cell receptor beta chain under discussion was sequenced for a study of shared clonotypes between healthy human individuals. Study-level information: Each donor's CD4 naive and CD4 memory cells filled three plates apiece, CD8 naive two, and CD8 memory one. General study points: Sampling used blood alone; tissue repertoires probably differ. Sharing across a few donors was seen in around 5.1% of naive CD4 clonotypes.

The assay was immunoSEQ multiplex PCR, and TCRdb's table has in-frame clones only and misses some. The data contain some 2,100,000 clones, approximately 96% of them singletons. V lost 5 bases, J lost 3 bases, and 5 bases stayed unmatched. The CDR3 loop spans 14 amino acids. CDR1 and CDR2 from the germline V gene are SGHRS and YFSETQ. On this clone itself: Its cognate antigen is unknown.

Sequenced material: naive CD4+ T cells sorted from blood. Subset meaning: CD45RA+ positively selected. The clonotype originates from a man younger than 35 in good health. The chain couples TRBV5-1 to TRBJ1-2, with TRBD1 identical over 9 bases. In nucleotides, the CDR3 is TGCGCCAGCAGTACAGGGGGCGGCGACTATGGCTACACCTTC. Residues: CASSTGGGDYGYTF. Together with reference TRBV5-1 and TRBJ1-2, the CDR3 gives the full variable domain: KAGVTQTPRYLIKTRGQQVTLSCSPISGHRSVSWYQQTPGQGLQFLFEYFSETQRNKGNFPGRFSGRQFSNSRSEMNVSTLELGDSALYLCASSTGGGDYGYTFGSGTRLTVV.